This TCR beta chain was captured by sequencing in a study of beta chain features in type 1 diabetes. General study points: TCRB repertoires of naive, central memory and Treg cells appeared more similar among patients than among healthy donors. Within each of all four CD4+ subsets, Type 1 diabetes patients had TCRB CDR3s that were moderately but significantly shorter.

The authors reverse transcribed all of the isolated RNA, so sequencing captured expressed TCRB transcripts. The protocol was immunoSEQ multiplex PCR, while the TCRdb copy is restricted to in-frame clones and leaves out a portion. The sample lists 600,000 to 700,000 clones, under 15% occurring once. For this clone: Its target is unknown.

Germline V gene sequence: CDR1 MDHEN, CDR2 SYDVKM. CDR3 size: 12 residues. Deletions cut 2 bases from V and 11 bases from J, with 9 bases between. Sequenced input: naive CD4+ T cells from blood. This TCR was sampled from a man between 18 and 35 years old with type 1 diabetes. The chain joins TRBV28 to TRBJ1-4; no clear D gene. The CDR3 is CASSLLRGKLFF. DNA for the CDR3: TGTGCCAGCAGTTTACTGAGAGGGAAACTGTTTTTT.